What follows are 3 T cell receptor beta chains derived from one specimen sequenced in a study of a mutant IDH1 vaccine in newly diagnosed glioma. These receptors' targets are unknown. The time point denotes: week 5, during vaccination. All doses held 300 ug of mutant IDH1 20-mer peptide, with topical imiquimod. Produced via immunoSEQ multiplex PCR; TCRdb's table is partial and in-frame only. The sample records 40,000 to 65,000 clones, approximately 78% being singletons. Sequencing used PBMCs, obtained from a glioma patient whose treatment included an IDH1 peptide vaccine. The receptors shown here come from a woman aged 35 to 49 with glioma.

The rearrangement joins TRBV10-3 to TRBJ1-5; no clear D gene. CDR3 length: 14 amino acids. Germline CDR1 and CDR2: ENHRY and SYGVKD. The V gene lost 4 bases and the J gene lost 6 bases, with 13 bases spanning the gap. CDR3: CAISAGDRSQPQHF. The CDR3 DNA sequence: TGTGCCATCAGTGCCGGGGATCGTTCTCAGCCCCAGCATTTT.

V usage is TRBV6-1 and J usage is TRBJ2-7, with TRBD1 matching over 7 bases. This CDR3 spans 13 amino acids. V gave up 4 bases and J gave up 2 bases; unmatched junction bases: 2. Germline CDR1 and CDR2: MNHNS and SASEGT. The DNA of the CDR3 is TGTGCCAGCAGTGGGACAGGCCCCTACGAGCAGTACTTC. This encodes CASSGTGPYEQYF.

The rearrangement uses TRBV5-4 and TRBJ2-3; 8 nucleotides align to TRBD2. This CDR3 contains 14 residues. Germline lookup yields CDR1 SGHNT and CDR2 YYREEE (reference sequence). The junction had 5 bases not matched to a gene; V was cut back by 6 bases and J by 2 bases. CDR3 protein: CASKGGGSTDTQYF. The CDR3 coding sequence is TGTGCCAGCAAGGGCGGGGGGTCCACAGATACGCAGTATTTT.